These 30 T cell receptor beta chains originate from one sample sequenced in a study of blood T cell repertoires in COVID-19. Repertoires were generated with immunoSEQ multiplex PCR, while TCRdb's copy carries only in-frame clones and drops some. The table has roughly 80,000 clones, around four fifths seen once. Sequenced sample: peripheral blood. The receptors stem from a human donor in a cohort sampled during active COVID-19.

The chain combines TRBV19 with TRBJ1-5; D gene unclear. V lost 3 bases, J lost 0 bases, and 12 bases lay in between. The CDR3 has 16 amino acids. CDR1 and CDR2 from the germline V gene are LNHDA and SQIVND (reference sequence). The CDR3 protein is CASSIPGPYSNQPQHF. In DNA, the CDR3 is TGTGCCAGTAGTATCCCCGGTCCTTATAGCAATCAGCCCCAGCATTTT. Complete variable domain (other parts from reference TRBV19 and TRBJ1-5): DGGITQSPKYLFRKEGQNVTLSCEQNLNHDAMYWYRQDPGQGLRLIYYSQIVNDFQKGDIAEGYSVSREKKESFPLTVTSAQKNPTAFYLCASSIPGPYSNQPQHFGDGTRLSIL.

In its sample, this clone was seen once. CDR3 residues: CASRLTGSGELFF. The CDR3 DNA reads as TGTGCCAGTAGGTTAACAGGTTCCGGGGAGCTGTTTTTT. The rearrangement uses TRBV19 and TRBJ2-2; D is perhaps TRBD1 (5 bases). CDR1 is LNHDA and CDR2 is SQIVND in the germline V gene (reference sequence). The V end lost 6 bases, the J end lost 6 bases, and 11 bases lay between the germline ends. This CDR3 is built from 13 residues.

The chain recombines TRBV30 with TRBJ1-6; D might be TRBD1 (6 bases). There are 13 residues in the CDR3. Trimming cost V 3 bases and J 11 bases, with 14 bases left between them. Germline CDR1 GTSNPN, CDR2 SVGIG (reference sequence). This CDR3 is CAWRPTGLAPLHF. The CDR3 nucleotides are TGTGCCTGGAGACCAACAGGGTTAGCACCCCTCCACTTT.

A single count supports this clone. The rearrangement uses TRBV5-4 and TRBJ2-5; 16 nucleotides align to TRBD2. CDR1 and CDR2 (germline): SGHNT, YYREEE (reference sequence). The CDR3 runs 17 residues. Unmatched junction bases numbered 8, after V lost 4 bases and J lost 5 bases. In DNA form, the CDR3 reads TGTGCCAGCAGCATGGGACTAGCGGGGGGGACCGGGGAGACCCAGTACTTC. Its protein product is CASSMGLAGGTGETQYF.

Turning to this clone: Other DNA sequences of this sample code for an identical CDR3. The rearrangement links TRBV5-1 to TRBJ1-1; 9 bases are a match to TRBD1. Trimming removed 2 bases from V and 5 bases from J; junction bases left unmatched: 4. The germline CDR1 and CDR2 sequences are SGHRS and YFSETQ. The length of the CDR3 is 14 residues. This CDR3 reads CASSLQGARTEAFF. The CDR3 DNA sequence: TGCGCCAGCAGCTTACAGGGGGCGAGAACTGAAGCTTTCTTT. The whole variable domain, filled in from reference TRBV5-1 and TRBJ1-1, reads KAGVTQTPRYLIKTRGQQVTLSCSPISGHRSVSWYQQTPGQGLQFLFEYFSETQRNKGNFPGRFSGRQFSNSRSEMNVSTLELGDSALYLCASSLQGARTEAFFGQGTRLTVV.

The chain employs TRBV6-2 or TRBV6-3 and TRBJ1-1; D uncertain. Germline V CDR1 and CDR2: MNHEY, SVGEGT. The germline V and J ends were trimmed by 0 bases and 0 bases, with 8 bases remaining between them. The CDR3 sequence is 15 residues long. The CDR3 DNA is TGTGCCAGCAGTTACTCGAAGCCCCTGAACACTGAAGCTTTCTTT. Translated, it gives CASSYSKPLNTEAFF.

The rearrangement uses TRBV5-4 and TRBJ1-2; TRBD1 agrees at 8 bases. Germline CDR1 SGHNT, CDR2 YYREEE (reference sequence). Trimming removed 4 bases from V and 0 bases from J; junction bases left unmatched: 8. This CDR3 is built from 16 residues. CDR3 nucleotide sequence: TGTGCCAGCAGCCTAACAAACAGGGGGACTAACTATGGCTACACCTTC. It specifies CASSLTNRGTNYGYTF.

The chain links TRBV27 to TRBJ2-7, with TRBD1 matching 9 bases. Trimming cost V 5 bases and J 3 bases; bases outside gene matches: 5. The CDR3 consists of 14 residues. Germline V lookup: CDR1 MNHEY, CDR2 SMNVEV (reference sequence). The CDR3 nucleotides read TGTGCCAGCAGTCAGGACAGGGGAGGCTACGAGCAGTACTTC. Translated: CASSQDRGGYEQYF.

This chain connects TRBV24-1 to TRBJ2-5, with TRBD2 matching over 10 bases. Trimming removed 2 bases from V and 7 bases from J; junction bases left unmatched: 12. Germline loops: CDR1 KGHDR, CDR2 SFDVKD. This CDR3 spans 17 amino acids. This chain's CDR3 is CATSDYRGAGGPATQYF. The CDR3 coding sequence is TGTGCCACCAGTGATTACCGAGGAGCGGGGGGGCCGGCGACCCAGTACTTC.

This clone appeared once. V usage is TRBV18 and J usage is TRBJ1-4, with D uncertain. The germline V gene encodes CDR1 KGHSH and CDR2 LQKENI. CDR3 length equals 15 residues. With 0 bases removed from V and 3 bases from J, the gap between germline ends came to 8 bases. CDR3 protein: CASSPPSQSNEKLFF. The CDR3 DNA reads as TGTGCCAGCTCACCACCATCTCAGTCTAATGAAAAACTGTTTTTT.

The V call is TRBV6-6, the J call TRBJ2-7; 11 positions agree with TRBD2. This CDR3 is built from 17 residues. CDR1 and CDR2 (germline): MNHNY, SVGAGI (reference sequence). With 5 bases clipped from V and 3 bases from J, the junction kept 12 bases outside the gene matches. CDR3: CASSRSGGADSYYEQYF. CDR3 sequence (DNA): TGTGCCAGCAGTCGTAGCGGGGGGGCCGATAGTTACTACGAGCAGTACTTC.

In nucleotides, the CDR3 is TGTGCCAGCAGCTCCCCGACAGGTATCACAGATACGCAGTATTTT. As protein: CASSSPTGITDTQYF. The chain links TRBV7-2 to TRBJ2-3; a weak D match, TRBD1 (6 bases). V was cut by 4 bases and J by 2 bases, with 13 bases left in between. Germline V lookup: CDR1 SGHTA, CDR2 FQGNSA. The CDR3 sequence is 15 residues long.

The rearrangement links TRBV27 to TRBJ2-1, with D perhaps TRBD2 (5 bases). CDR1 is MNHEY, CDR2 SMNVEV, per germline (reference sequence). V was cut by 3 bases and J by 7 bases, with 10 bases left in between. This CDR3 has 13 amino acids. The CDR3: CASSFHRGNEQFF. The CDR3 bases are TGTGCCAGCAGTTTCCACAGAGGGAATGAGCAGTTCTTC.

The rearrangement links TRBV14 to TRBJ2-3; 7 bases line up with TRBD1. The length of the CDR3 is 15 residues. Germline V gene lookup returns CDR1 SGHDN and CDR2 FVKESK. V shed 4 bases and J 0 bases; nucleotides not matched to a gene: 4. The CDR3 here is CASSLRGSSTDTQYF. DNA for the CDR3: TGTGCCAGCAGCCTCAGGGGGTCTAGCACAGATACGCAGTATTTT.

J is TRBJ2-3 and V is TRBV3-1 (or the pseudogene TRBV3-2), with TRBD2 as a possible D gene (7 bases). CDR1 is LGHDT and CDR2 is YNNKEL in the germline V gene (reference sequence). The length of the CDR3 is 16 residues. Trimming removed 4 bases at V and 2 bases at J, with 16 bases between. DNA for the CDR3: TGTGCCAGCAGCCCGCTATTAGGGGGGGCCACAGATACGCAGTATTTT. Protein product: CASSPLLGGATDTQYF.

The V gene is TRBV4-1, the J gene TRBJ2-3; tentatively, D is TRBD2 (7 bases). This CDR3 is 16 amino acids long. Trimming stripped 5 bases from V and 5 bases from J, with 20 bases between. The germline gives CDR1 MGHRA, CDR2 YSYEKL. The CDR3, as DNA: TGCGCCAGCAGCTCTTTTGGTGGGGGGGCCGGAGATACGCAGTATTTT. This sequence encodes CASSSFGGGAGDTQYF.

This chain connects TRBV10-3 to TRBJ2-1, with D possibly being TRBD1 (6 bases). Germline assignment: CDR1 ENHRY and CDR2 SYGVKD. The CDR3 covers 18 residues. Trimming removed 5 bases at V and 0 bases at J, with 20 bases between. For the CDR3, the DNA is TGTGCCATCAGTAGTGTCCGCCAGGGGCTGAGCTCCTACAATGAGCAGTTCTTC. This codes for CAISSVRQGLSSYNEQFF.

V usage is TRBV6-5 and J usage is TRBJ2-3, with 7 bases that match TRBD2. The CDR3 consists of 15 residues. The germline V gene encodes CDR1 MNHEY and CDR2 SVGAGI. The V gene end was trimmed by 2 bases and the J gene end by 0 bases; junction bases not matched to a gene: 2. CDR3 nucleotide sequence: TGTGCCAGCAGTTACCGCGGGAGTAGCACAGATACGCAGTATTTT. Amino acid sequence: CASSYRGSSTDTQYF.

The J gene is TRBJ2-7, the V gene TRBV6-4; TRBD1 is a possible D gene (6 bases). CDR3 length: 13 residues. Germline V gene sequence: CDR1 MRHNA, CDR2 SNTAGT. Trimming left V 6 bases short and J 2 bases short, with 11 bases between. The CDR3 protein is CASRTTGPYEQYF. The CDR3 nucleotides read TGTGCCAGCAGAACGACAGGACCCTACGAGCAGTACTTC.

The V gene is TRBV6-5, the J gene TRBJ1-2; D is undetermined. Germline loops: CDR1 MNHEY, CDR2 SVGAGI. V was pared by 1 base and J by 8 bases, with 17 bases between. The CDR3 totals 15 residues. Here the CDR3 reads CASSYFGPPGQGYTF. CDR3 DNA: TGTGCCAGCAGTTACTTTGGTCCCCCGGGTCAGGGCTACACCTTC.

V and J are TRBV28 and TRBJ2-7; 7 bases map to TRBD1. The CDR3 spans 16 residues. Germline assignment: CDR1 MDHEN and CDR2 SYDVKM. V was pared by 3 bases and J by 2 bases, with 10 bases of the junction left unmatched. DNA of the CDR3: TGTGCCAGCAGTTTTCAAGGACAGGCAATAGCCTACGAGCAGTACTTC. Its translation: CASSFQGQAIAYEQYF.

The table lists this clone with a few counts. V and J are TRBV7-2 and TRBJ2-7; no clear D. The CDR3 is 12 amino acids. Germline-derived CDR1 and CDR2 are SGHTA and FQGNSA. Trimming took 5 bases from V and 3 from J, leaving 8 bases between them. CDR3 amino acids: CASSPRYYEQYF. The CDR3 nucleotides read TGTGCCAGCAGCCCCCGTTACTACGAGCAGTACTTC.

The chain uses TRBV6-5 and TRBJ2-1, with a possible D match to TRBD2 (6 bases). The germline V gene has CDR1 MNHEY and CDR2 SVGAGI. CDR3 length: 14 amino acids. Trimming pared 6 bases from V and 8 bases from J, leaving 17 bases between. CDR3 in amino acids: CASSGRRGLDEQFF. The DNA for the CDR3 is TGTGCCAGCAGCGGCCGGCGGGGTCTGGATGAGCAGTTCTTC.

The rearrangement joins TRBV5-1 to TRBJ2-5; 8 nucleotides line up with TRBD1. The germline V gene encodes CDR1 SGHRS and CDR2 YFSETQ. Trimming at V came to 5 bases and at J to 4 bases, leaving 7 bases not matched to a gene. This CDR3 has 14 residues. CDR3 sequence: CASSPFTGGETQYF. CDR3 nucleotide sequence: TGCGCCAGCAGTCCTTTTACAGGGGGAGAGACCCAGTACTTC.

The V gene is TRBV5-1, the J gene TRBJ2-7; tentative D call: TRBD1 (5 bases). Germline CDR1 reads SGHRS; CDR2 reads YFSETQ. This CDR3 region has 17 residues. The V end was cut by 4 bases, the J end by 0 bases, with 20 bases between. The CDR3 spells CASSHPFLGDSSYEQYF. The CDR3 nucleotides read TGCGCCAGCAGCCACCCCTTTTTGGGCGACAGCTCCTACGAGCAGTACTTC.

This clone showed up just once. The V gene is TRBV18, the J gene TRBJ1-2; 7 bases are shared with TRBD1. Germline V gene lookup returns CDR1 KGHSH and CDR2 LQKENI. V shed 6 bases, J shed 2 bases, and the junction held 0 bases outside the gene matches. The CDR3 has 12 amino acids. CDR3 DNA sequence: TGTGCCAGCTCGACAGGGAACTATGGCTACACCTTC. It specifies CASSTGNYGYTF.

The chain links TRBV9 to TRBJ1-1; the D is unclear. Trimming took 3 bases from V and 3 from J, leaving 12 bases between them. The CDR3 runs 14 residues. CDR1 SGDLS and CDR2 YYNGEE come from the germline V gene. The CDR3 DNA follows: TGTGCCAGCAGCGGAGGTAGGTTAGACACTGAAGCTTTCTTT. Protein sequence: CASSGGRLDTEAFF.

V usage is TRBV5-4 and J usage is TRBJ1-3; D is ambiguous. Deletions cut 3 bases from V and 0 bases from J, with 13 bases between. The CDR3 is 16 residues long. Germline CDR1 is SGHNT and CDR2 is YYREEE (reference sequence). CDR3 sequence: CASSSPEAHSGNTIYF. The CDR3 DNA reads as TGTGCCAGCAGCTCGCCGGAGGCGCACTCTGGAAACACCATATATTTT.

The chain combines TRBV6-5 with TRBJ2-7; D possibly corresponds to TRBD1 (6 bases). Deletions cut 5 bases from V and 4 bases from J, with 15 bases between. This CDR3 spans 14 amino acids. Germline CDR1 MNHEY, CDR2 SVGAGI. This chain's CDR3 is CASSLRDTPYEQYF. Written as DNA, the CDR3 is TGTGCCAGCAGTCTCCGGGACACCCCTTACGAGCAGTACTTC.

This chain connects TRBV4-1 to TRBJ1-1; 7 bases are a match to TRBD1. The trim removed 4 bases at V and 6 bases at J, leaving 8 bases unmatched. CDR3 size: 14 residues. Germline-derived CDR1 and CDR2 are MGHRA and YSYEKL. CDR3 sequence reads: CASSLLTGAAEAFF. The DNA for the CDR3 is TGCGCCAGCAGCCTTTTAACAGGGGCTGCTGAAGCTTTCTTT.